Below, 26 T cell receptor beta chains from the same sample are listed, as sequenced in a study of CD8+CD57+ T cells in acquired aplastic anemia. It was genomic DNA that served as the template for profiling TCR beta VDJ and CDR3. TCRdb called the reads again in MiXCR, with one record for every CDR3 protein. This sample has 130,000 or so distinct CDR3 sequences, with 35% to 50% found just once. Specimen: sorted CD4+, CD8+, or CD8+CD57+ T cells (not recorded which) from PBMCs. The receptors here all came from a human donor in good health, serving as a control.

CDR3 sequence (DNA): TGCAGCGTTACCACAGGGGGAATGACAGATACGCAGTATTTT. Translated: CSVTTGGMTDTQYF. The genes are TRBV29-1 and TRBJ2-3; 8 bases map to TRBD1. Germline lookup yields CDR1 SQVTM and CDR2 ANQGSEA. J was trimmed by 3 bases and V by 5 bases; bases with no gene match: 7. This CDR3 has 14 residues.

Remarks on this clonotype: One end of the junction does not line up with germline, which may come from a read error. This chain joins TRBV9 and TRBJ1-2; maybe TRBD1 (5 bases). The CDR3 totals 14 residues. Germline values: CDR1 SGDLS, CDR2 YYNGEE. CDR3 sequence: CASHGGTANYGHTF. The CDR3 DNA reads TGTGCCAGCCACGGGGGGACGGCAAACTATGGCCACACCTTC.

The CDR3 region has the DNA TGCAGCGCTACCTGGGAGCTGAAAGTCATTGAAGCTTTCTTT. Protein: CSATWELKVIEAFF. The V call is TRBV29-1, the J call TRBJ1-1; D gene ambiguous. Per germline, CDR1 SQVTM and CDR2 ANQGSEA. V lost 7 bases, J lost 7 bases, and 22 bases lay in between. The CDR3 is made up of 14 amino acids.

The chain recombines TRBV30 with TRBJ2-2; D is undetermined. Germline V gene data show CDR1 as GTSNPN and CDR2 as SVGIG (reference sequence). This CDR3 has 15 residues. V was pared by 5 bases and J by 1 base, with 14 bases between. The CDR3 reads CAWGSLIRNTGELFF. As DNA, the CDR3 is TGTGCCTGGGGTAGCCTAATCAGGAACACCGGGGAGCTGTTTTTT.

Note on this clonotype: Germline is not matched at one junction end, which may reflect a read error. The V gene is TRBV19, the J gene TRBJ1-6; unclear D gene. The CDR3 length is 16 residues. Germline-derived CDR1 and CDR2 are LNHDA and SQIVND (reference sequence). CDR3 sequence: CAGSIDEAAYNSPPHF. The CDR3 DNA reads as TGTGCCGGTAGTATTGATGAGGCTGCCTATAATTCACCCCCCCACTTT.

CDR3 amino acids: CASSQGRNRDAHYGYTF. CDR3 bases: TGCGCCAGCAGCCAAGGGAGAAACAGGGATGCCCACTATGGCTACACCTTC. The chain joins TRBV4-3 to TRBJ1-2; D may be TRBD1 (6 bases). Germline V gene lookup returns CDR1 LGHNA and CDR2 YSLEER. Trimming took 1 base from V and 3 from J, leaving 18 bases between them. The CDR3 has 17 amino acids.

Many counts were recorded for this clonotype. DNA for the CDR3: TGCGCCAGCAGCTTACAGGGTAGCACAGATACGCAGTATTTT. This sequence encodes CASSLQGSTDTQYF. The chain employs TRBV5-1 and TRBJ2-3, with a possible D match to TRBD1 (6 bases). The CDR3 extends over 14 amino acids. V dropped 2 bases and J dropped 0 bases, with 7 bases sitting between them. The germline V gene has CDR1 SGHRS and CDR2 YFSETQ.

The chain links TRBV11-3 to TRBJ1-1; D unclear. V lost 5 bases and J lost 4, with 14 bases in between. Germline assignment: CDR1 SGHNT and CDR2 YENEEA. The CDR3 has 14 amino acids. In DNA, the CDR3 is TGTGCCAGCAGCGCTCCGGGAGGGCTCACTGAAGCTTTCTTT. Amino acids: CASSAPGGLTEAFF.

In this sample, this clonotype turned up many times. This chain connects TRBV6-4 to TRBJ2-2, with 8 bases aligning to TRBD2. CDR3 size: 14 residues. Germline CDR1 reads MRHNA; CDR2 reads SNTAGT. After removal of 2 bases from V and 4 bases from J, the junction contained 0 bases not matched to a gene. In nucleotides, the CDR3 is TGTGCCAGCAGTGACGGGACTAGCACCGGGGAGCTGTTTTTT. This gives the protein CASSDGTSTGELFF.

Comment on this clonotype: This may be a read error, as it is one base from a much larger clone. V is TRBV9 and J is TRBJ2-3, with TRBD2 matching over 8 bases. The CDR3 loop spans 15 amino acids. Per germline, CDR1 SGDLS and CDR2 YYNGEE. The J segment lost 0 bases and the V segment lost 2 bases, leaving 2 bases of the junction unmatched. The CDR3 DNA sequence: TGTGCCAGCAGCGTCGGACTAGCTAGCACAGATACGCAGTATTTT. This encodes CASSVGLASTDTQYF.

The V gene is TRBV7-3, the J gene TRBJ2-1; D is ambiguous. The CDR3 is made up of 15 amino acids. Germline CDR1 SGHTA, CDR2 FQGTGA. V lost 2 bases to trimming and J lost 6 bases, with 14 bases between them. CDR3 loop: CASSLGPLASNEQFF. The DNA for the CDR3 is TGTGCCAGCAGCTTAGGACCTCTTGCCAGCAATGAGCAGTTCTTC.

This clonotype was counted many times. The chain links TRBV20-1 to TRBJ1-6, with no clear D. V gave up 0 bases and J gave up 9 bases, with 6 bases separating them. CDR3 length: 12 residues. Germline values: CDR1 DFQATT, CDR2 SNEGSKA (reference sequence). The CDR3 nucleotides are TGCAGTGCTAGAGATTCGGTTTCACCCCTCCACTTT. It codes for CSARDSVSPLHF.

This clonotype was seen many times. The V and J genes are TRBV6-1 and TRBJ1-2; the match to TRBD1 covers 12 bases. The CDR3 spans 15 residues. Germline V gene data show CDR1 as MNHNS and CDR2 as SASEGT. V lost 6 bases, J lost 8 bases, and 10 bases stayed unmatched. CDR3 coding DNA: TGTGCCAGCAGGGACCCGGGACAGGGGGCGGGAGGCTACACCTTC. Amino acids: CASRDPGQGAGGYTF.

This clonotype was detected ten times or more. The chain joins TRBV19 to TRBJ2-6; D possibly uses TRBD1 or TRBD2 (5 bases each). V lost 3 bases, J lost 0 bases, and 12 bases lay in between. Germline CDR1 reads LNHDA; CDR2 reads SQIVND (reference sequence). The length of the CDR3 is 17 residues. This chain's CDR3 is CASSIRDGRSGANVLTF. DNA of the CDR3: TGTGCCAGTAGTATCCGGGACGGACGCTCTGGGGCCAACGTCCTGACTTTC.

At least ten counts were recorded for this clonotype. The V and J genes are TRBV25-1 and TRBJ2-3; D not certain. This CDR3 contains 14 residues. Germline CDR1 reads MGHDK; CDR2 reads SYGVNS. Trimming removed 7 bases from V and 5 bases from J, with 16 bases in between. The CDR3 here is CASTFLSQRDTQYF. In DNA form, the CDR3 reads TGTGCCAGCACTTTCCTCTCACAGCGAGATACGCAGTATTTT. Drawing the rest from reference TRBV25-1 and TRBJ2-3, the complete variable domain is EADIYQTPRYLVIGTGKKITLECSQTMGHDKMYWYQQDPGMELHLIHYSYGVNSTEKGDLSSESTVSRIRTEHFPLTLESARPSHTSQYLCASTFLSQRDTQYFGPGTRLTVL.

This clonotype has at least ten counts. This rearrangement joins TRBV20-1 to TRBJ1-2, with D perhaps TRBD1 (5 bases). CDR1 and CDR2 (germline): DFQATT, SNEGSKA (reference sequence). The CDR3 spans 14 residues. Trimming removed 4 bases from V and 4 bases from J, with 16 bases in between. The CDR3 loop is CSAIPHQGGYGYTF. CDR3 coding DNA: TGCAGTGCTATACCGCATCAGGGTGGCTATGGCTACACCTTC.

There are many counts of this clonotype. The CDR3 region is CASSELYNEQFF. In DNA form, the CDR3 reads TGTGCCAGCAGTGAATTGTACAATGAGCAGTTCTTC. This chain uses TRBV6-1 with TRBJ2-1; D ambiguous. This CDR3 is 12 amino acids long. V shed 2 bases and J shed 4 bases, with 3 bases lying between them. Germline V CDR1 and CDR2: MNHNS, SASEGT.

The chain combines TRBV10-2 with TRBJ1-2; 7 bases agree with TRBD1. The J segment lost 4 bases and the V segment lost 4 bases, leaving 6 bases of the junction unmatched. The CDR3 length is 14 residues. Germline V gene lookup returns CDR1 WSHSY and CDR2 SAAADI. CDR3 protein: CASSASDRPYGYTF. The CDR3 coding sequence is TGCGCCAGCAGTGCCTCGGACAGGCCCTATGGCTACACCTTC.

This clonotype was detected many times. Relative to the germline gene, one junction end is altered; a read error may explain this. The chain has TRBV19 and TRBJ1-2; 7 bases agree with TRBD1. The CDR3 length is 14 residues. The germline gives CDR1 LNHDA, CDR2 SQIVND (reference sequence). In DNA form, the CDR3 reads TGTGTCAGTGGACAGGCCGGCTTCGTCTATGGCTACACCTTC. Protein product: CVSGQAGFVYGYTF.

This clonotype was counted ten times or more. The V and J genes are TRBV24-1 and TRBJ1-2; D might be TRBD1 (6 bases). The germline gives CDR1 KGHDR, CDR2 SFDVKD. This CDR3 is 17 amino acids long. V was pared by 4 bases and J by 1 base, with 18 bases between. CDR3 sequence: CATSEAVGRGDNYGYTF. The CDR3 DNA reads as TGTGCCACCAGTGAAGCGGTGGGCAGGGGTGATAACTATGGCTACACCTTC.

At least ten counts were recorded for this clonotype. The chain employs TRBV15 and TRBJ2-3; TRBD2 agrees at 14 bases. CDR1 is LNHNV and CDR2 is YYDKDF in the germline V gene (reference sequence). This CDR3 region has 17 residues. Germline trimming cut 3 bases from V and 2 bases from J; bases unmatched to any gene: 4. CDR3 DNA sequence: TGTGCCACCAGCAGGGGGACTAGCGGGGGATTCACAGATACGCAGTATTTT. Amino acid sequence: CATSRGTSGGFTDTQYF.

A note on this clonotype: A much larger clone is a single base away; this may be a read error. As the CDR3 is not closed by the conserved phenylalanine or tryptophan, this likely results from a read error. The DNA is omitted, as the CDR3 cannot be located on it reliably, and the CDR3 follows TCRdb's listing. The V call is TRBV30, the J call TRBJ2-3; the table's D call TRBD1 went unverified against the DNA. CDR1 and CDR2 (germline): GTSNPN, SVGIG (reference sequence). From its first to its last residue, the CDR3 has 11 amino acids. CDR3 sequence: CAWSVQDRVYL.

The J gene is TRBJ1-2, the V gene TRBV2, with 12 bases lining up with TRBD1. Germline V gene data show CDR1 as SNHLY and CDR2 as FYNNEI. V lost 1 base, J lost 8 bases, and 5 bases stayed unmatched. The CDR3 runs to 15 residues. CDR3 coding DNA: TGTGCCAGCAGTGAAGTGGGGACAGGGGGCTTGGGCTACACCTTC. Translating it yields CASSEVGTGGLGYTF.

DNA for the CDR3: TGTGCCAGCAGTGAACGGGTTCCCTACGAGCAGTACTTC. It is translated as CASSERVPYEQYF. This chain connects TRBV6-1 to TRBJ2-7; D is unclear. The V and J ends lost 2 bases and 2 bases respectively, with 7 bases between them. The CDR3 runs 13 residues. Germline-derived CDR1 and CDR2 are MNHNS and SASEGT.

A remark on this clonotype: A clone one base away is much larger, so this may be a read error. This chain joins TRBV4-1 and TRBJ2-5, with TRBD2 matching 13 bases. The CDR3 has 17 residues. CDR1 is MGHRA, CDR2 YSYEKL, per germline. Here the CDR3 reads CASSLSTSGGAWETRYF. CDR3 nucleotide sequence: TGCGCCAGCAGCCTATCAACTAGCGGGGGGGCTTGGGAGACCCGGTACTTC.

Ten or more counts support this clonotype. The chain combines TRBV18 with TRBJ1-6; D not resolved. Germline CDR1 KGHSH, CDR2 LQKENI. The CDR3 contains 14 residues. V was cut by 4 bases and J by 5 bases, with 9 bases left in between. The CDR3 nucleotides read TGTGCCAGCTCACAATTGCCAGATAATTCACCCCTCCACTTT. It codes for CASSQLPDNSPLHF.